Each of the 20 T cell receptor beta chains below was sequenced from the same sample in a study of early stage breast cancer tumors. Libraries were prepared by immunoSEQ multiplex PCR; TCRdb keeps only in-frame clonotypes and omits some of them. The table lists 69,000 or so clones, about 85% of them singletons. Sequencing was carried out using blood. The receptors here all came from a person aged 40 to 49 with breast cancer.

In DNA, the CDR3 is TGTGCCAGCAGCGTAGATGGTCTACTAGAGACCCAGTACTTC. Translation gives CASSVDGLLETQYF. The V call is TRBV9, the J call TRBJ2-5; unclear D gene. The germline V gene has CDR1 SGDLS and CDR2 YYNGEE. This CDR3 contains 14 residues. V shed 0 bases and J shed 4 bases, with 10 bases lying between them. Using reference TRBV9 and TRBJ2-5 for the parts outside the CDR3, the full variable domain is DSGVTQTPKHLITATGQRVTLRCSPRSGDLSVYWYQQSLDQGLQFLIQYYNGEERAKGNILERFSAQQFPDLHSELNLSSLELGDSALYFCASSVDGLLETQYFGPGTRLLVL.

The gene calls are TRBV19 and TRBJ1-1; D is possibly TRBD1 (6 bases). Per the germline V gene, CDR1 is LNHDA and CDR2 is SQIVND (reference sequence). This CDR3 is 15 amino acids long. Trimming removed 5 bases from V and 6 bases from J, with 19 bases in between. The CDR3: CASSGGRLRGAEAFF. The CDR3, as DNA: TGTGCCAGTAGTGGGGGCAGGCTACGCGGGGCTGAAGCTTTCTTT.

The chain uses TRBV30 and TRBJ2-1, with D perhaps TRBD2 (5 bases). Germline loops: CDR1 GTSNPN, CDR2 SVGIG (reference sequence). The V gene lost 2 bases and the J gene lost 7 bases, with 6 bases spanning the gap. The CDR3 has 11 residues. CDR3: CAWSRGNEQFF. The CDR3 nucleotides read TGTGCCTGGAGTAGAGGGAATGAGCAGTTCTTC.

J is TRBJ1-2 and V is TRBV4-2; 7 positions match TRBD1. This CDR3 is 14 amino acids long. J was trimmed by 4 bases and V by 0 bases; bases with no gene match: 2. The V gene's germline CDR1 is LGHNA and CDR2 YNFKEQ. The CDR3: CASSQDGQAYGYTF. CDR3 bases: TGTGCCAGCAGCCAAGATGGACAGGCCTATGGCTACACCTTC.

The chain uses TRBV27 and TRBJ2-1; 9 bases map to TRBD1. Germline V lookup: CDR1 MNHEY, CDR2 SMNVEV (reference sequence). The CDR3 has 15 residues. The V and J ends lost 5 bases and 4 bases, in that order; junction bases with no gene match: 6. CDR3 loop: CASSIQGARYNEQFF. The CDR3 region has the DNA TGTGCCAGCAGTATACAGGGGGCGCGATACAATGAGCAGTTCTTC.

This clone was found a few times. This CDR3 reads CASSPTGGSQPQHF. Written as DNA, the CDR3 is TGTGCCAGTAGTCCTACAGGGGGGAGTCAGCCCCAGCATTTT. V gene TRBV19 combines with J gene TRBJ1-5, with 8 bases lining up with TRBD1. The CDR3 is 14 amino acids. CDR1 LNHDA and CDR2 SQIVND come from the germline V gene (reference sequence). J lost 6 bases, V lost 5 bases, and 6 bases had no gene match.

The chain combines TRBV6-6 with TRBJ2-7; the D gene is possibly TRBD1 (6 bases). CDR3 length: 13 amino acids. V dropped 6 bases and J dropped 2 bases, with 11 bases sitting between them. CDR1 MNHNY and CDR2 SVGAGI come from the germline V gene (reference sequence). CDR3 in amino acids: CASRRQDTYEQYF. In DNA form, the CDR3 reads TGTGCCAGCAGAAGACAGGACACCTACGAGCAGTACTTC.

This chain connects TRBV6-5 to TRBJ1-1; D call uncertain. This CDR3 region has 13 residues. CDR1 is MNHEY, CDR2 SVGAGI, per germline. V was shortened by 0 bases and J by 1 base, with 3 bases between the two germline ends. The CDR3 region is CASSYSRNTEAFF. The CDR3 nucleotides are TGTGCCAGCAGTTACTCCAGGAACACTGAAGCTTTCTTT.

This sequence joins TRBV30 and TRBJ1-2; 10 bases map to TRBD1. This CDR3 is built from 12 residues. The ends lost 5 bases at V and 8 bases at J; junction bases unmatched: 5. The germline gives CDR1 GTSNPN, CDR2 SVGIG (reference sequence). The CDR3 protein is CAWGTGEGGYTF. The CDR3 DNA reads as TGTGCCTGGGGGACAGGGGAGGGAGGCTACACCTTC.

The gene calls are TRBV12-5 and TRBJ2-2; D might be TRBD1 (5 bases). Trimming pared 3 bases from V and 0 bases from J, leaving 11 bases between. The CDR3 spans 16 residues. CDR1 and CDR2 (germline): LGHNT, FRNRAP. In nucleotides, the CDR3 is TGTGCTAGTGGTTTCTGGTCGACAGCGAACACCGGGGAGCTGTTTTTT. Translation gives CASGFWSTANTGELFF.

The chain has TRBV30 and TRBJ1-3, with D perhaps matching TRBD1 (6 bases). This CDR3 contains 13 residues. V was trimmed by 4 bases and J by 2 bases, leaving 9 bases between them. The germline CDR1 and CDR2 sequences are GTSNPN and SVGIG (reference sequence). The DNA for the CDR3 is TGTGCCTGGAACAGGGACCCTGGAAACACCATATATTTT. It is translated as CAWNRDPGNTIYF.

The V call is TRBV7-6, the J call TRBJ2-3; TRBD2 matches 9 bases. Germline loops: CDR1 SGHVS, CDR2 FNYEAQ. The CDR3 length is 17 residues. V lost 3 bases to trimming and J lost 1 base; unmatched junction nucleotides: 8. CDR3 region: CASSFAGGLRGTDTQYF. In DNA form, the CDR3 reads TGTGCCAGCAGCTTCGCGGGAGGGCTGCGGGGCACAGATACGCAGTATTTT.

This clone was observed once. The chain links TRBV5-1 to TRBJ2-1; D gene unclear. Germline loops: CDR1 SGHRS, CDR2 YFSETQ. CDR3 size: 12 residues. V lost 7 bases to trimming and J lost 5 bases, with 10 bases between them. In nucleotides, the CDR3 is TGCGCCAGCTACAGAAACAACAATGAGCAGTTCTTC. Amino acids: CASYRNNNEQFF.

The chain employs TRBV6-5 and TRBJ1-5; D call uncertain. V lost 6 bases, J lost 4 bases, and 7 bases lay in between. Germline V gene data show CDR1 as MNHEY and CDR2 as SVGAGI. The CDR3 spans 12 residues. This CDR3 is CASSSNNQPQHF. CDR3 sequence (DNA): TGTGCCAGCAGCTCGAATAATCAGCCCCAGCATTTT.

The rearrangement uses TRBV18 and TRBJ1-3, with a possible D match to TRBD1 (6 bases). Per germline, CDR1 KGHSH and CDR2 LQKENI. This CDR3 comprises 13 residues. V was pared by 6 bases and J by 4 bases, with 10 bases between. CDR3 protein: CASSQGQGNTIYF. The CDR3 DNA follows: TGTGCCAGCTCCCAAGGACAGGGAAACACCATATATTTT.

The V call is TRBV7-9, the J call TRBJ1-1, with 7 bases identical to TRBD1. Germline trimming cut 5 bases from V and 2 bases from J; bases unmatched to any gene: 8. CDR1 and CDR2 from the germline V gene are SEHNR and FQNEAQ (reference sequence). The CDR3 is made up of 15 amino acids. The CDR3 bases are TGTGCCAGCAGCCCAGGGGGGCCCTTTAACACTGAAGCTTTCTTT. Protein: CASSPGGPFNTEAFF.

The chain employs TRBV29-1 and TRBJ2-7; D perhaps matches TRBD2 (6 bases). V lost 7 bases and J lost 3, with 16 bases in between. CDR3 length: 13 amino acids. CDR1 and CDR2 from the germline V gene are SQVTM and ANQGSEA. In DNA form, the CDR3 reads TGCAGCGGTGCGACCCGACTAGGCTACGAGCAGTACTTC. Its translation is CSGATRLGYEQYF.

The DNA of the CDR3 is TGCAGTGCTAGACTACTTCATGAGCAGTTCTTC. As protein: CSARLLHEQFF. This chain joins TRBV20-1 and TRBJ2-1, with unresolved D. CDR3 length: 11 amino acids. The ends were cut back, 2 bases at V and 8 bases at J, with 7 bases in the middle. Germline V gene lookup returns CDR1 DFQATT and CDR2 SNEGSKA (reference sequence).

This clone was seen a single time. This chain joins TRBV4-1 and TRBJ1-4, with D possibly being TRBD1 (5 bases). Trimming left V 6 bases short and J 4 bases short, with 12 bases between. The CDR3 covers 14 residues. Germline CDR1 MGHRA, CDR2 YSYEKL. The CDR3 spells CASSRQRSNEKLFF. The CDR3 DNA reads as TGCGCCAGCAGTCGACAGAGGAGTAATGAAAAACTGTTTTTT.

This clone was detected only once. This chain connects TRBV5-6 to TRBJ2-3; 11 nucleotides match TRBD2. V lost 2 bases to trimming and J lost 2 bases; unmatched junction nucleotides: 7. Germline V CDR1 and CDR2: SGHDT, YYEEEE. This CDR3 is 17 amino acids long. The CDR3 nucleotides read TGTGCCAGCAGCTTTCCCCAGACTAGCGGGAACACAGATACGCAGTATTTT. Protein product: CASSFPQTSGNTDTQYF. The variable domain in full, with the rest retrieved from reference TRBV5-6 and TRBJ2-3, is DAGVTQSPTHLIKTRGQQVTLRCSPKSGHDTVSWYQQALGQGPQFIFQYYEEEERQRGNFPDRFSGHQFPNYSSELNVNALLLGDSALYLCASSFPQTSGNTDTQYFGPGTRLTVL.